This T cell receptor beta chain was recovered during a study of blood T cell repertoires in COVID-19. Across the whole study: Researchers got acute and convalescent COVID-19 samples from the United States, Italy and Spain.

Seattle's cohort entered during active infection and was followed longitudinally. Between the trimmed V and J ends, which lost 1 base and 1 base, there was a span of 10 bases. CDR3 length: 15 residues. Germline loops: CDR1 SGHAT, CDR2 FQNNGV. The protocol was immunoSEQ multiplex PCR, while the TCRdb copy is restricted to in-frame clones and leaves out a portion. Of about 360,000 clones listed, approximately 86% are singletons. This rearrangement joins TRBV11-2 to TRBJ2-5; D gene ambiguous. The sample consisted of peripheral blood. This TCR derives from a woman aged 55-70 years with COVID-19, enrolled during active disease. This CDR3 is CASSLVRRFQETQYF. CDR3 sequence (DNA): TGTGCCAGCAGCTTAGTTCGGAGATTCCAAGAGACCCAGTACTTC. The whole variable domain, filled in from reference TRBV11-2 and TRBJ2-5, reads EAGVAQSPRYKIIEKRQSVAFWCNPISGHATLYWYQQILGQGPKLLIQFQNNGVVDDSQLPKDRFSAERLKGVDSTLKIQPAKLEDSAVYLCASSLVRRFQETQYFGPGTRLLVL.